The 23 T cell receptor beta chains given below trace back to one sample, sequenced in a study of CD8 T cells in Susac syndrome. It was with random hexamers that 0.5 to 1 ug RNA was reverse transcribed. TCRdb independently ran MiXCR on the immunoSEQ multiplex PCR reads; one entry per CDR3 protein. The sample has 150,000 to 200,000 distinct CDR3 sequences, about 93% seen once. Sequenced sample: CD4+ T cells from PBMCs. These receptor sequences come from a human donor with multiple sclerosis.

The J gene is TRBJ2-6, the V gene TRBV19; 9 nucleotides line up with TRBD1. J was trimmed by 2 bases and V by 5 bases; bases with no gene match: 7. Looked up from germline, CDR1 is LNHDA and CDR2 is SQIVND (reference sequence). The length of the CDR3 is 17 residues. The CDR3 here is CASSAQGALTGANVLTF. In DNA form, the CDR3 reads TGTGCCAGTAGTGCACAGGGGGCCTTGACTGGGGCCAACGTCCTGACTTTC.

This chain uses TRBV2 with TRBJ1-2, with D unclear. Germline V gene data show CDR1 as SNHLY and CDR2 as FYNNEI. The CDR3 consists of 14 residues. The V gene lost 4 bases and the J gene lost 8 bases, with 17 bases spanning the gap. The CDR3 DNA reads as TGTGCCAGCAGTGTTGGGTTGGGGAAATACGGCTACACCTTC. It translates to CASSVGLGKYGYTF.

This chain joins TRBV6-1 and TRBJ1-1, with TRBD1 matching 7 bases. The ends lost 11 bases at V and 7 bases at J; junction bases unmatched: 13. This CDR3 region has 13 residues. CDR1 is MNHNS and CDR2 is SASEGT in the germline V gene. The CDR3 DNA reads TGTGCCTCTCGAACAGGGGCGCGGGGTGAAGCTTTCTTT. It specifies CASRTGARGEAFF.

This sequence joins TRBV7-2 and TRBJ2-5; no definite D call. CDR1 is SGHTA, CDR2 FQGNSA, per germline. The CDR3 contains 15 residues. V was cut by 4 bases and J by 3 bases, with 15 bases left in between. CDR3 loop: CASSSPPTRKETQYF. The CDR3 nucleotides read TGTGCCAGCAGCTCCCCACCGACACGAAAAGAGACCCAGTACTTC. The full variable domain, in which reference TRBV7-2 and TRBJ2-5 provide the parts outside the CDR3, is GAGVSQSPSNKVTEKGKDVELRCDPISGHTALYWYRQSLGQGLEFLIYFQGNSAPDKSGLPSDRFSAERTGGSVSTLTIQRTQQEDSAVYLCASSSPPTRKETQYFGPGTRLLVL.

The V call is TRBV24-1, the J call TRBJ2-2; TRBD1 is a possible D gene (6 bases). CDR1 is KGHDR and CDR2 is SFDVKD in the germline V gene. V lost 4 bases, J lost 0 bases, and 14 bases lay in between. This CDR3 comprises 17 residues. CDR3 loop: CATSDRGQRANTGELFF. The DNA for the CDR3 is TGTGCCACCAGTGACCGTGGACAGCGCGCGAACACCGGGGAGCTGTTTTTT.

CDR3 bases: TGTGCCAGCAAGGACAGTGGGGGGGGCCATGAGCAGTTCTTC. This gives the protein CASKDSGGGHEQFF. V gene TRBV28 combines with J gene TRBJ2-1; TRBD2 is a possible D gene (7 bases). The CDR3 length is 14 residues. Germline V gene sequence: CDR1 MDHEN, CDR2 SYDVKM. The germline V and J ends were trimmed by 7 bases and 8 bases, with 18 bases remaining between them.

This rearrangement joins TRBV2 to TRBJ1-3; D unresolved. This CDR3 comprises 13 residues. V lost 6 bases and J 0 bases, leaving 6 bases between the germline ends. In germline, CDR1 is SNHLY, CDR2 FYNNEI. Here the CDR3 reads CASSVDSGNTIYF. CDR3 DNA: TGTGCCAGCAGCGTCGACTCTGGAAACACCATATATTTT.

The genes are TRBV6-6 and TRBJ2-7, with TRBD1 matching 7 bases. This CDR3 spans 13 amino acids. Germline loops: CDR1 MNHNY, CDR2 SVGAGI (reference sequence). The V and J ends lost 5 bases and 6 bases, in that order; junction bases with no gene match: 7. The CDR3 spells CASSQTGIGEQYF. CDR3 in DNA: TGTGCCAGCAGTCAGACAGGGATCGGCGAGCAGTACTTC.

J is TRBJ2-7 and V is TRBV6-6, with 8 bases lining up with TRBD2. The CDR3 is made up of 16 amino acids. After removal of 7 bases from V and 3 bases from J, the junction contained 14 bases not matched to a gene. In germline, CDR1 is MNHNY, CDR2 SVGAGI (reference sequence). In DNA, the CDR3 is TGTGCCAGCACTCCGCTCAGGGGTAGCGGGAACTACGAGCAGTACTTC. This encodes CASTPLRGSGNYEQYF.

The chain uses TRBV5-6 and TRBJ2-2; maybe TRBD1 (5 bases). V lost 5 bases to trimming and J lost 1 base, with 6 bases between them. The V gene's germline CDR1 is SGHDT and CDR2 YYEEEE. This CDR3 contains 13 residues. CDR3 amino acids: CASRTENTGELFF. For the CDR3, the DNA is TGTGCCAGCAGGACAGAGAACACCGGGGAGCTGTTTTTT.

This clonotype occurred once. The rearrangement uses TRBV2 and TRBJ2-2, with D possibly TRBD1 on 5 matching bases. The CDR3 spans 14 residues. The V end lost 6 bases, the J end lost 2 bases, and 10 bases lay between the germline ends. Germline CDR1 SNHLY, CDR2 FYNNEI. As DNA, the CDR3 is TGTGCCAGCAGACCGGACACTAACACCGGGGAGCTGTTTTTT. It codes for CASRPDTNTGELFF.

The V and J genes are TRBV7-2 and TRBJ2-1; the D call may be TRBD1 or TRBD2 (5 bases each). Germline CDR1 SGHTA, CDR2 FQGNSA. Trimming shortened V by 8 bases and J by 0 bases, and 14 bases separated the two germline ends. The CDR3 loop spans 15 amino acids. The CDR3 loop reads CASSRGGGSYNEQFF. The CDR3 DNA sequence: TGTGCCAGCTCCCGGGGTGGGGGCTCCTACAATGAGCAGTTCTTC.

This clonotype was detected only once. The chain recombines TRBV4-1 with TRBJ1-1; D not resolved. The CDR3 is 15 residues long. In germline, CDR1 is MGHRA, CDR2 YSYEKL. The ends were cut back, 2 bases at V and 0 bases at J, with 10 bases in the middle. CDR3 nucleotides: TGCGCCAGCAGCCAAAACCCATCTATGAACACTGAAGCTTTCTTT. Protein sequence: CASSQNPSMNTEAFF.

This sequence joins TRBV5-1 and TRBJ1-1; 8 nucleotides line up with TRBD1. J gave up 1 base and V 0 bases, and 2 bases lay outside the gene matches. Germline-derived CDR1 and CDR2 are SGHRS and YFSETQ. The CDR3 has 15 residues. The CDR3 spells CASSLGQGWNTEAFF. CDR3 in DNA: TGCGCCAGCAGCTTGGGACAGGGGTGGAACACTGAAGCTTTCTTT.

The chain employs TRBV7-9 and TRBJ2-5; D is unclear. The CDR3 has 14 amino acids. The V end was cut by 2 bases, the J end by 1 base, with 8 bases between. Germline values: CDR1 SEHNR, CDR2 FQNEAQ (reference sequence). The CDR3 loop is CASSLTSSQETQYF. The CDR3 DNA is TGTGCCAGCAGCTTAACGTCGTCCCAAGAGACCCAGTACTTC.

The CDR3 sequence is CASSLAQQGLGSPLHF. CDR3 DNA sequence: TGCGCCAGCAGCTTGGCTCAACAGGGGTTGGGTTCACCCCTCCACTTT. This chain connects TRBV5-1 to TRBJ1-6, with 7 bases that match TRBD1. The trim removed 0 bases at V and 9 bases at J, leaving 9 bases unmatched. The CDR3 loop spans 16 amino acids. The V gene's germline CDR1 is SGHRS and CDR2 YFSETQ.

The chain combines TRBV27 with TRBJ1-1, with D possibly TRBD1 on 6 matching bases. This CDR3 comprises 15 residues. Germline V lookup: CDR1 MNHEY, CDR2 SMNVEV (reference sequence). V dropped 6 bases and J dropped 0 bases, with 14 bases sitting between them. CDR3 DNA: TGTGCCAGCAGCGACCGGAAGGGGGTGAACACTGAAGCTTTCTTT. Its translation is CASSDRKGVNTEAFF.

This chain uses TRBV10-3 with TRBJ2-7; TRBD2 matches at 7 bases. The CDR3 contains 15 residues. Germline V gives CDR1 ENHRY, CDR2 SYGVKD. J gave up 2 bases and V 6 bases, and 10 bases lay outside the gene matches. CDR3 in DNA: TGTGCCATCAGCCAAGAGGGGACTAAAGCCTACGAGCAGTACTTC. Translating gives CAISQEGTKAYEQYF.

This clonotype was seen a single time. This sequence joins TRBV6-6 and TRBJ2-5; 8 bases align to TRBD2. Trimming removed 0 bases from V and 7 bases from J; junction bases left unmatched: 10. The CDR3 covers 16 residues. CDR1 and CDR2 from the germline V gene are MNHNY and SVGAGI (reference sequence). CDR3 in DNA: TGTGCCAGCAGTTACTCGAAAAGCGGGGGCGGGTTGACCCAGTACTTC. This codes for CASSYSKSGGGLTQYF.

The V gene is TRBV5-1, the J gene TRBJ2-5; TRBD2 agrees at 14 bases. The ends lost 4 bases at V and 3 bases at J; junction bases unmatched: 5. CDR3 length equals 16 residues. Germline V gene sequence: CDR1 SGHRS, CDR2 YFSETQ. The CDR3 nucleotides read TGCGCCAGCAGCACCGGACTAGCGGGGGGCGAAGAGACCCAGTACTTC. Translating it yields CASSTGLAGGEETQYF.

The chain employs TRBV4-3 and TRBJ2-3, with 11 bases that match TRBD1. V lost 0 bases, J lost 4 bases, and 3 bases stayed unmatched. CDR1 and CDR2 from the germline V gene are LGHNA and YSLEER. The CDR3 runs to 16 residues. DNA for the CDR3: TGCGCCAGCAGCCAAGAAGGGACAGGGGGGGCAGATACGCAGTATTTT. Translation gives CASSQEGTGGADTQYF.

The V gene is TRBV12-5, the J gene TRBJ2-4; possible D gene TRBD2, 5 bases. V lost 5 bases and J 13 bases, leaving 15 bases between the germline ends. Germline lookup yields CDR1 LGHNT and CDR2 FRNRAP. The CDR3 loop spans 12 amino acids. The chain's CDR3 is CASGPTRGSQYF. In nucleotides, the CDR3 is TGTGCTAGTGGTCCAACACGAGGGTCCCAGTACTTC.

This clonotype was detected once. This chain connects TRBV20-1 to TRBJ1-5, with TRBD1 as a possible D gene (5 bases). The CDR3 totals 14 residues. Trimming shortened V by 3 bases and J by 0 bases, and 9 bases separated the two germline ends. The germline gives CDR1 DFQATT, CDR2 SNEGSKA (reference sequence). The CDR3 protein is CSARTASSNQPQHF. The CDR3 DNA reads TGCAGTGCTAGGACAGCGTCTAGCAATCAGCCCCAGCATTTT.